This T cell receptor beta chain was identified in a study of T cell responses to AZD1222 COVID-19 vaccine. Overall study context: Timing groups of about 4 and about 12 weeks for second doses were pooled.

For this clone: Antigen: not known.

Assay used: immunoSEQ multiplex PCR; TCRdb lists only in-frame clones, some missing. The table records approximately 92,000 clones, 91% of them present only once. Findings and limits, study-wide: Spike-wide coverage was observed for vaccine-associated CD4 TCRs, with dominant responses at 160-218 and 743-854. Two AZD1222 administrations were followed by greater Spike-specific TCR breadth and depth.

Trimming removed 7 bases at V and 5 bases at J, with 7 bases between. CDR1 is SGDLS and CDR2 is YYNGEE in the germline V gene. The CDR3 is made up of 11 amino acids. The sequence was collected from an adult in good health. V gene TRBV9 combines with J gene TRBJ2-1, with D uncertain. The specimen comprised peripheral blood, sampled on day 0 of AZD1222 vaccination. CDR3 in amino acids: CASARDNEQFF. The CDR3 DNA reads TGTGCCAGCGCACGGGACAATGAGCAGTTCTTC.